This TCR beta chain is from a study of T cell repertoires in cytomegalovirus infection. Study in general: CMV infection plus the matching HLA type was flagged by public TCR beta signatures.

TCRdb called the reads again in MiXCR, with one record for every CDR3 protein. The sample holds roughly 100,000 distinct CDR3 sequences, about 17% seen once. This clonotype was seen only a few times. The CDR3 contains 11 residues. Germline CDR1 is SNHLY and CDR2 is FYNNEI. Trimming removed 4 bases at V and 6 bases at J, with 5 bases between. The rearrangement uses TRBV2 and TRBJ2-3; D not certain. The source of this sequence is a human donor in good health (CMV status not recorded). Some clones in this sample may be carry-over from other donors' samples. The sample taken for sequencing was PBMCs. The CDR3: CASSVADTQYF. The CDR3 region has the DNA TGTGCCAGCAGTGTTGCGGATACGCAGTATTTT.